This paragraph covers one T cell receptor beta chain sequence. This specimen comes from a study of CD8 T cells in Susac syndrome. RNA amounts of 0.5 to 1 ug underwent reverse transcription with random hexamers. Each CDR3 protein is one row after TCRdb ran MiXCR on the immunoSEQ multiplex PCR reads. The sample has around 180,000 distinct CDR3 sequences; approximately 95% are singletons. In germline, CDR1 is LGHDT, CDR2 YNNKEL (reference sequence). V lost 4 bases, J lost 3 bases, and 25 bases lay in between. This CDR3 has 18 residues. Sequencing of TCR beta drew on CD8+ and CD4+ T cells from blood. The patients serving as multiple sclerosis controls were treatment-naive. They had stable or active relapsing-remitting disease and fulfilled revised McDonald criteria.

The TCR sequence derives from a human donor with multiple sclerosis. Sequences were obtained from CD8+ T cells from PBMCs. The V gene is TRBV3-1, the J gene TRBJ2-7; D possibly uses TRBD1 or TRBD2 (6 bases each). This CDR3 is CASSREWLSGAHLYEQYF. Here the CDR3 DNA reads TGTGCCAGCAGCCGTGAATGGTTGTCGGGGGCGCATCTCTACGAGCAGTACTTC.